A single sample is the source of the 24 T cell receptor beta chains below, sequenced in a study of blood T cell repertoires in COVID-19. Produced via immunoSEQ multiplex PCR; TCRdb's table is partial and in-frame only. The sample records 300,000 to 450,000 clones, about 87% being singletons. The sample was peripheral blood. The source of these receptors is a woman aged 25-40 years with COVID-19, enrolled during active disease.

V usage is TRBV9 and J usage is TRBJ2-5; a weak D match, TRBD2 (6 bases). The length of the CDR3 is 16 residues. Trimming pared 0 bases from V and 0 bases from J, leaving 12 bases between. CDR1 and CDR2 (germline): SGDLS, YYNGEE. The CDR3 sequence: CASSVAGGRYQETQYF. For the CDR3, the DNA is TGTGCCAGCAGCGTAGCCGGGGGAAGGTACCAAGAGACCCAGTACTTC.

The chain links TRBV29-1 to TRBJ2-7; the match to TRBD2 covers 10 bases. Trimming took 5 bases from V and 4 from J; bases not matched to a gene: 8. The germline gives CDR1 SQVTM, CDR2 ANQGSEA. This CDR3 region has 14 residues. This CDR3 is CSVRSGRALYEQYF. CDR3 coding DNA: TGCAGCGTTCGGAGCGGGAGGGCCCTTTACGAGCAGTACTTC.

As for this clone: The same CDR3 arises from other DNA sequences in this sample as well. This sequence joins TRBV7-9 and TRBJ2-7; 9 bases fit TRBD1. CDR3 length: 14 amino acids. The J segment lost 4 bases and the V segment lost 0 bases, leaving 1 base of the junction unmatched. The germline V gene encodes CDR1 SEHNR and CDR2 FQNEAQ (reference sequence). CDR3 protein: CASSLAGQGYEQYF. The CDR3 bases are TGTGCCAGCAGCTTAGCGGGACAGGGATACGAGCAGTACTTC.

This chain connects TRBV24-1 to TRBJ2-1, with D possibly TRBD2 on 6 matching bases. CDR3 length equals 17 residues. Germline V CDR1 and CDR2: KGHDR, SFDVKD. Trimming cost V 1 base and J 1 base, with 13 bases left between them. This CDR3 reads CATSDFGTSGSYNEQFF. The CDR3 DNA reads as TGTGCCACCAGTGATTTTGGGACGAGCGGGTCCTACAATGAGCAGTTCTTC.

This clone has only one observation. This rearrangement joins TRBV28 to TRBJ2-7; D ambiguous. The ends were cut back, 1 base at V and 3 bases at J, with 10 bases in the middle. Germline assignment: CDR1 MDHEN and CDR2 SYDVKM. This CDR3 is built from 14 residues. The CDR3 DNA follows: TGTGCCAGCAGTTTATCCGGCGGCTACTACGAGCAGTACTTC. Translated: CASSLSGGYYEQYF.

This clone was picked up a small number of times. The V and J genes are TRBV11-2 and TRBJ2-2, with TRBD1 matching over 7 bases. V lost 5 bases and J lost 2; bases outside the gene matches: 5. CDR1 and CDR2 (germline): SGHAT, FQNNGV. There are 15 residues in the CDR3. The CDR3 DNA follows: TGTGCCAGCAGCGGACAGGTTTTTAACACCGGGGAGCTGTTTTTT. Protein product: CASSGQVFNTGELFF.

The chain carries TRBV4-1 and TRBJ2-7, with TRBD2 identical over 8 bases. In germline, CDR1 is MGHRA, CDR2 YSYEKL. The trim removed 3 bases at V and 0 bases at J, leaving 7 bases unmatched. This CDR3 is built from 16 residues. DNA of the CDR3: TGCGCCAGCAGCCAGGTACTAGCGGTTAGCTCCTACGAGCAGTACTTC. It translates to CASSQVLAVSSYEQYF.

The chain recombines TRBV28 with TRBJ2-3, with a weak D call TRBD2 (6 bases). The CDR3 length is 15 residues. Germline V gene data show CDR1 as MDHEN and CDR2 as SYDVKM. Trimming took off 2 bases at V and 8 bases at J, with 17 bases between the two ends. The CDR3 loop is CASSLLAPPDPTQYF. CDR3 sequence (DNA): TGTGCCAGCAGTTTACTAGCGCCCCCTGACCCTACGCAGTATTTT.

This chain joins TRBV7-8 and TRBJ2-3; D remains unclear. V was shortened by 5 bases and J by 8 bases, with 14 bases between the two germline ends. Germline-derived CDR1 and CDR2 are SGHVS and FQNEAQ. This CDR3 comprises 13 residues. Here the CDR3 reads CASSATGTGTQYF. In DNA form, the CDR3 reads TGTGCCAGCAGCGCGACCGGAACGGGTACGCAGTATTTT.

The chain combines TRBV18 with TRBJ2-7, with 8 bases identical to TRBD2. Per germline, CDR1 KGHSH and CDR2 LQKENI. The CDR3 covers 15 residues. V was pared by 3 bases and J by 3 bases, with 7 bases of the junction left unmatched. CDR3 protein: CASSPAGGQLYEQYF. CDR3 bases: TGTGCCAGCTCACCTGCGGGGGGACAACTCTACGAGCAGTACTTC.

The rearrangement links TRBV9 to TRBJ2-7; 7 positions match TRBD2. CDR1 is SGDLS and CDR2 is YYNGEE in the germline V gene. CDR3 length equals 14 residues. The V and J ends lost 2 bases and 10 bases, in that order; junction bases with no gene match: 12. For the CDR3, the DNA is TGTGCCAGCAGCGTTAGCCCCGGGACTATGGATCAGTACTTC. Protein sequence: CASSVSPGTMDQYF.

A single count supports this clone. V usage is TRBV27 and J usage is TRBJ2-5, with TRBD1 matching over 7 bases. The CDR3 extends over 15 amino acids. CDR1 and CDR2 from the germline V gene are MNHEY and SMNVEV (reference sequence). The ends lost 1 base at V and 1 base at J; junction bases unmatched: 3. CDR3 nucleotide sequence: TGTGCCAGCAGTTTATTGCCAGGGGGCCAAGAGACCCAGTACTTC. Translation: CASSLLPGGQETQYF.

Details on this clone: This may be a read error: a much more frequent sequence differs by one nucleotide. The rearrangement links TRBV7-2 to TRBJ2-1; 11 bases agree with TRBD2. The CDR3 extends over 15 amino acids. Germline V gene data show CDR1 as SGHTA and CDR2 as FQGNSA. The V segment lost 3 bases and the J segment 4 bases; nucleotides outside the gene matches: 2. The DNA for the CDR3 is TGTGCCAGCAGCTTGACTAGCGGGGTTTACAATGAGCAGTTCTTC. This encodes CASSLTSGVYNEQFF.

The CDR3 nucleotides are TGTGCCAGCAGCCTTCCTCGCGTTAGCGGCAACAATGAGCAGTTCTTC. Its protein product is CASSLPRVSGNNEQFF. The chain combines TRBV5-5 with TRBJ2-1; maybe TRBD2 (6 bases). This CDR3 spans 16 amino acids. Per the germline V gene, CDR1 is SGHKS and CDR2 is YYEKEE (reference sequence). Trimming removed 4 bases from V and 5 bases from J, with 19 bases in between.

The rearrangement uses TRBV18 and TRBJ1-4; perhaps TRBD1 as D (5 bases). The CDR3 contains 14 residues. Deletions cut 3 bases from V and 6 bases from J, with 11 bases between. Germline assignment: CDR1 KGHSH and CDR2 LQKENI. In DNA, the CDR3 is TGTGCCAGCTCACCGGGATTAGGGGATGAAAAACTGTTTTTT. Its translation: CASSPGLGDEKLFF.

The chain combines TRBV5-4 with TRBJ2-2; the D is unclear. Germline V CDR1 and CDR2: SGHNT, YYREEE (reference sequence). The CDR3 length is 15 residues. Trimming left V 4 bases short and J 0 bases short, with 10 bases between. The CDR3 loop reads CASSPNNANTGELFF. Here the CDR3 DNA reads TGTGCCAGCAGCCCAAACAACGCGAACACCGGGGAGCTGTTTTTT.

This chain joins TRBV5-1 and TRBJ1-2; the match to TRBD1 covers 7 bases. J was trimmed by 4 bases and V by 0 bases; bases with no gene match: 6. The germline gives CDR1 SGHRS, CDR2 YFSETQ. This CDR3 contains 15 residues. The CDR3 DNA sequence: TGCGCCAGCAGCTTGGCGGCGGGACAGATCTATGGCTACACCTTC. It codes for CASSLAAGQIYGYTF. Combining the CDR3 with reference TRBV5-1 and TRBJ1-2 gives the whole variable domain KAGVTQTPRYLIKTRGQQVTLSCSPISGHRSVSWYQQTPGQGLQFLFEYFSETQRNKGNFPGRFSGRQFSNSRSEMNVSTLELGDSALYLCASSLAAGQIYGYTFGSGTRLTVV.

V gene TRBV27 combines with J gene TRBJ2-2; 12 bases line up with TRBD2. CDR1 is MNHEY, CDR2 SMNVEV, per germline (reference sequence). The CDR3 is made up of 18 amino acids. V trimming: 4 bases; J trimming: 1 base; junction bases outside the gene matches: 7. CDR3 sequence reads: CASSSLAGGPRNTGELFF. The CDR3 nucleotides are TGTGCCAGCAGTTCCCTAGCGGGAGGGCCTCGGAACACCGGGGAGCTGTTTTTT.

The chain links TRBV19 to TRBJ1-5; weak D call: TRBD1 (5 bases). The CDR3 has 14 amino acids. Trimming shortened V by 7 bases and J by 0 bases, and 10 bases separated the two germline ends. From germline, CDR1 is LNHDA and CDR2 SQIVND (reference sequence). The CDR3 sequence: CASKKQVSNQPQHF. CDR3 bases: TGTGCCAGTAAAAAACAGGTTAGCAATCAGCCCCAGCATTTT.

The chain links TRBV28 to TRBJ2-3, with 10 bases aligning to TRBD2. The CDR3 covers 18 residues. V was pared by 3 bases and J by 0 bases, with 9 bases of the junction left unmatched. Germline V CDR1 and CDR2: MDHEN, SYDVKM. In nucleotides, the CDR3 is TGTGCCAGCAGTTTCCCCCAGCGGGAGGGAACTAGCACAGATACGCAGTATTTT. Translation: CASSFPQREGTSTDTQYF.

J is TRBJ1-1 and V is TRBV2; D not resolved. The CDR3 is 12 residues long. Germline assignment: CDR1 SNHLY and CDR2 FYNNEI. Deletions cut 4 bases from V and 1 base from J, with 4 bases between. The CDR3 coding sequence is TGTGCCAGCAGTGTAGAGAACACTGAAGCTTTCTTT. It translates to CASSVENTEAFF.

The chain uses TRBV18 and TRBJ2-7, with TRBD1 matching 12 bases. V lost 6 bases and J lost 6; bases outside the gene matches: 21. CDR3 length equals 19 residues. Germline lookup yields CDR1 KGHSH and CDR2 LQKENI. The CDR3 region is CASSLKGGTGGHSLTEQYF. DNA for the CDR3: TGTGCCAGCTCCCTTAAGGGAGGGACAGGGGGCCATTCACTCACCGAGCAGTACTTC.

The genes are TRBV5-1 and TRBJ1-4; maybe TRBD1 (6 bases). The CDR3 sequence is 14 residues long. V was pared by 3 bases and J by 5 bases, with 11 bases between. Germline loops: CDR1 SGHRS, CDR2 YFSETQ. The CDR3 is CASSSTGENEKLFF. For the CDR3, the DNA is TGCGCCAGCAGCTCGACAGGTGAAAATGAAAAACTGTTTTTT. Based on the CDR3 plus reference TRBV5-1 and TRBJ1-4, the full variable domain is KAGVTQTPRYLIKTRGQQVTLSCSPISGHRSVSWYQQTPGQGLQFLFEYFSETQRNKGNFPGRFSGRQFSNSRSEMNVSTLELGDSALYLCASSSTGENEKLFFGSGTQLSVL.

The chain is built from TRBV24-1 and TRBJ2-1; D gene uncertain. The V gene's germline CDR1 is KGHDR and CDR2 SFDVKD. The CDR3 consists of 15 residues. Trimming took 7 bases from V and 0 from J, leaving 12 bases between them. CDR3 bases: TGTGCCACCAGACCGACACTGAGCTCCTACAATGAGCAGTTCTTC. It specifies CATRPTLSSYNEQFF.